Included here is one TCR beta chain sequence, with context. The antigen remains unidentified. No cell sorting was done before RNA was extracted from the tissue. TCRbeta libraries were built with three rounds of nested PCR, modified from ARM-PCR. One entry per CDR3 protein results from TCRdb running MiXCR on the multiplex PCR reads. The table records 60,000 to 90,000 distinct CDR3 sequences, around four fifths of them present only once. These data belong to a study of tumor and adjacent non-tumor tissue in lung cancer. Study-level findings and limits: Tumor tissue had significantly higher TCR diversity than normal lung. Higher tumor TCR diversity was associated with shorter survival. Normal lung showed higher cumulative top 100 clone frequency than tumor.

CDR1 and CDR2 (germline): SQVTM, ANQGSEA. With 7 bases clipped from V and 6 bases from J, the junction kept 12 bases outside the gene matches. The CDR3 length is 13 residues. The material sequenced was lung tumor tissue. The chain has TRBV29-1 and TRBJ2-7, with TRBD2 matching 7 bases. The TCR comes from a woman between 50 and 59 years old with non-small cell lung cancer. CDR3 region: CSAGRSEPCEQYF. Here the CDR3 DNA reads TGCAGCGCCGGGAGGTCCGAACCCTGCGAGCAGTACTTC.